A selection of T cell receptor beta chains follows, all from one sample in a study of cytomegalovirus exposure and HLA in healthy donors. TCRdb's copy holds only in-frame clones and misses some; the assay was immunoSEQ multiplex PCR. The sample shows approximately 190,000 clones, and 0.74% sits with its ten largest clones. Sequenced: PBMCs. The receptors shown here come from a boy younger than 18 in good health and CMV-seronegative. The CDR3 runs from the conserved cysteine through the conserved F or W. The order of the fields is CDR3 DNA, CDR3 protein, D gene, V gene, J gene. The D gene is left open where the match is weak.

CDR3nt: TGTGCCAGCAGTTACGGGGTAGCGAGTTCCTACAATGAGCAGTTCTTC
CDR3aa: CASSYGVASSYNEQFF
d_gene: .
v_gene: TRBV6-6
j_gene: TRBJ2-1

CDR3nt: TGTGCTAGCAGCTTAGCCGGCGGGAAGCAAGAGACCCAGTACTTC
CDR3aa: CASSLAGGKQETQYF
d_gene: .
v_gene: TRBV7-7
j_gene: TRBJ2-5

CDR3nt: TGTGCCAGCAGCGTAGTGGGCAGGAACACTGAAGCTTTCTTT
CDR3aa: CASSVVGRNTEAFF
d_gene: .
v_gene: TRBV9
j_gene: TRBJ1-1

CDR3nt: TGTGCCAGCAGCCTAGATCCCAACACTGAAGCTTTCTTT
CDR3aa: CASSLDPNTEAFF
d_gene: .
v_gene: TRBV5-5
j_gene: TRBJ1-1

CDR3nt: TGTGCCAGCAGTACCCTAGTTGACGTTCCGGGGCCCCAGCATTTT
CDR3aa: CASSTLVDVPGPQHF
d_gene: .
v_gene: TRBV6-1
j_gene: TRBJ1-5

CDR3nt: TGTGCCACAGTTTCAGGCGCCGCGAACACCGGGGAGCTGTTTTTT
CDR3aa: CATVSGAANTGELFF
d_gene: .
v_gene: TRBV28
j_gene: TRBJ2-2

CDR3nt: TGTGCCAGCAGCCCTGGGACAGGCGCCTACGAGCAGTACTTC
CDR3aa: CASSPGTGAYEQYF
d_gene: TRBD1
v_gene: TRBV7-3
j_gene: TRBJ2-7

CDR3nt: TGTGCCAGCAGTCAGGGTTATGCGGATGGCTACACCTTC
CDR3aa: CASSQGYADGYTF
d_gene: .
v_gene: TRBV2
j_gene: TRBJ1-2

CDR3nt: TGTGCCAGCAGTGGGGTAGGACAGGGCATGAACACTGAAGCTTTCTTT
CDR3aa: CASSGVGQGMNTEAFF
d_gene: TRBD1
v_gene: TRBV6-1
j_gene: TRBJ1-1

CDR3nt: TGTGCCAGCAGTGGGGGACTAGCGGGGGGGCCGTCAGATACGCAGTATTTT
CDR3aa: CASSGGLAGGPSDTQYF
d_gene: TRBD2
v_gene: TRBV27
j_gene: TRBJ2-3

CDR3nt: TGTGCCAGCTCACCGCCGGGGGATAGCAATCAGCCCCAGCATTTT
CDR3aa: CASSPPGDSNQPQHF
d_gene: .
v_gene: TRBV18
j_gene: TRBJ1-5

CDR3nt: TGTGTCATAAGGAGGGCGGATTATAGCAATCAGCCCCAGCATTTT
CDR3aa: CVIRRADYSNQPQHF
d_gene: .
v_gene: TRBV21-1
j_gene: TRBJ1-5

CDR3nt: TGTGCCAGTACCGGGACAGGGTTTCGCGGAAACACCATATATTTT
CDR3aa: CASTGTGFRGNTIYF
d_gene: TRBD1
v_gene: TRBV19
j_gene: TRBJ1-3

CDR3nt: TGCGCCAGCAGCTTCGGGAGCTCCTACAATGAGCAGTTCTTC
CDR3aa: CASSFGSSYNEQFF
d_gene: .
v_gene: TRBV5-1
j_gene: TRBJ2-1

CDR3nt: TGCGCCAGCAGACGAGGGACAGGGGTGACTGAAGCTTTCTTT
CDR3aa: CASRRGTGVTEAFF
d_gene: TRBD1
v_gene: TRBV4-1
j_gene: TRBJ1-1

CDR3nt: TGTGCCAGCAGCCCCTCGCAGGGCTATAATTCACCCCTCCACTTT
CDR3aa: CASSPSQGYNSPLHF
d_gene: .
v_gene: TRBV7-6
j_gene: TRBJ1-6

CDR3nt: TGTGCCAGCAGCCCCACGGAGGGGGCGGGCTATGGCTACACCTTC
CDR3aa: CASSPTEGAGYGYTF
d_gene: TRBD1
v_gene: TRBV7-3
j_gene: TRBJ1-2